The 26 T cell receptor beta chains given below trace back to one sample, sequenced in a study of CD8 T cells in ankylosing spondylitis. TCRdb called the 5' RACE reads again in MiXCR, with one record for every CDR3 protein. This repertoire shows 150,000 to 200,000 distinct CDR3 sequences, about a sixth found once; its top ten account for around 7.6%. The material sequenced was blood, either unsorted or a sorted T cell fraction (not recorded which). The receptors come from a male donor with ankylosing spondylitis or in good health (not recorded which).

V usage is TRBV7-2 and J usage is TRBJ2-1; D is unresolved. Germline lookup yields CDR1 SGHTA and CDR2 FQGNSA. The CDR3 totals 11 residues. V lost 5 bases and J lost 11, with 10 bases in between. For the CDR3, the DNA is TGTGCCAGCAGCAGCCAGTTACAGCAGTTCTTC. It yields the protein CASSSQLQQFF. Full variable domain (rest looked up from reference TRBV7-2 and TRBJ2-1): GAGVSQSPSNKVTEKGKDVELRCDPISGHTALYWYRQSLGQGLEFLIYFQGNSAPDKSGLPSDRFSAERTGGSVSTLTIQRTQQEDSAVYLCASSSQLQQFFGPGTRLTVL.

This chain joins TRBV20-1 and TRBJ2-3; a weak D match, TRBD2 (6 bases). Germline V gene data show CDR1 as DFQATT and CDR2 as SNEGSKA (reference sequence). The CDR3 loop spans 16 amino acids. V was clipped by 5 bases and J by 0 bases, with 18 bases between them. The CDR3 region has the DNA TGCAGTGCTGGAGGGGCTAGCCCACTAAGCACAGATACGCAGTATTTT. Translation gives CSAGGASPLSTDTQYF.

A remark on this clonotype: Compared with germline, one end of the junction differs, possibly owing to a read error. The CDR3 here is CAVSESGDSNQPQHF. The CDR3 region has the DNA TGTGCCGTCAGTGAGTCGGGGGATAGCAATCAGCCCCAGCATTTT. V is TRBV10-3 and J is TRBJ1-5; D perhaps matches TRBD1 (5 bases). Looked up from germline, CDR1 is ENHRY and CDR2 is SYGVKD. The CDR3 totals 15 residues.

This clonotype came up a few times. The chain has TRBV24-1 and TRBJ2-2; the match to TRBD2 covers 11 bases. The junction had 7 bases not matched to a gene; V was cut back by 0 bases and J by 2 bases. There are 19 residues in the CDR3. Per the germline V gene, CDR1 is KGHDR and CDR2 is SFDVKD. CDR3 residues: CATSDLSGLAGGNTGELFF. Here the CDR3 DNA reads TGTGCCACCAGTGATTTGTCAGGGCTAGCGGGAGGAAACACCGGGGAGCTGTTTTTT.

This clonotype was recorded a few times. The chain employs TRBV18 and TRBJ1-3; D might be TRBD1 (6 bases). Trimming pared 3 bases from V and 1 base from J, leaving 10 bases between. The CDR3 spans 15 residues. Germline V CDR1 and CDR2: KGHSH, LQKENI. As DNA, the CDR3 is TGTGCCAGCTCACCGGGGGGCGATTCTGGAAACACCATATATTTT. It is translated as CASSPGGDSGNTIYF. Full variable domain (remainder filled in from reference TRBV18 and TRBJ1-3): NAGVMQNPRHLVRRRGQEARLRCSPMKGHSHVYWYRQLPEEGLKFMVYLQKENIIDESGMPKERFSAEFPKEGPSILRIQQVVRGDSAAYFCASSPGGDSGNTIYFGEGSWLTVV.

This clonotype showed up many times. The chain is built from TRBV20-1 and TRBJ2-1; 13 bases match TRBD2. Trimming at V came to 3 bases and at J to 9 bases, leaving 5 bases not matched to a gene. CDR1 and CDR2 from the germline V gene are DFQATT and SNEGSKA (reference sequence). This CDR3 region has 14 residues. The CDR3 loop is CSARTSGRRGEQFF. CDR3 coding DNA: TGCAGTGCTAGGACTAGCGGGAGGAGGGGTGAGCAGTTCTTC.

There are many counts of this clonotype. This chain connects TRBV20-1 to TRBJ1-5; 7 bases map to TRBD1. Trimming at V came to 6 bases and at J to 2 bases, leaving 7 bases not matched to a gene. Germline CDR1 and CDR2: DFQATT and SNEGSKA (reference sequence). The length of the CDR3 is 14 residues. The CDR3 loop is CSAGGLVGNQPQHF. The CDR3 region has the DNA TGCAGTGCAGGGGGCCTGGTTGGCAATCAGCCCCAGCATTTT.

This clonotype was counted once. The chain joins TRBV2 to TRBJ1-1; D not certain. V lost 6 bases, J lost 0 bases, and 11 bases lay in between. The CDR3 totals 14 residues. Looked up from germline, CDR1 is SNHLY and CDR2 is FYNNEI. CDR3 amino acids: CASRKEVMNTEAFF. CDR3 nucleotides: TGTGCCAGCAGAAAAGAGGTTATGAACACTGAAGCTTTCTTT.

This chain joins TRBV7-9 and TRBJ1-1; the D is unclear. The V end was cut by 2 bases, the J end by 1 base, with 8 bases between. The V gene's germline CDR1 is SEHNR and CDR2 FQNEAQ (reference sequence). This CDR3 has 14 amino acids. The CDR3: CASSLRLENTEAFF. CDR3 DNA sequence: TGTGCCAGCAGCTTACGCCTGGAGAACACTGAAGCTTTCTTT.

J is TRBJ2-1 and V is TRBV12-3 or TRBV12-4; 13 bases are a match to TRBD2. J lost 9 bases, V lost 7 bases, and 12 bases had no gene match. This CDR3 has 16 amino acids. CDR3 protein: CASTETSGRSGAEQFF. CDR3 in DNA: TGTGCCAGCACCGAGACTAGCGGGAGGTCGGGGGCTGAGCAGTTCTTC.

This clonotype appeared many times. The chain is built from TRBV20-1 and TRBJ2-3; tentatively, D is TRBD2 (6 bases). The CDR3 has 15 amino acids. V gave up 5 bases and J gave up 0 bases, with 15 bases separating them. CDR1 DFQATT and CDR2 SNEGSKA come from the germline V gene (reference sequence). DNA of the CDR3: TGCAGTGCTCGCCCACCGGGACTGAGCACAGATACGCAGTATTTT. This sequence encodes CSARPPGLSTDTQYF.

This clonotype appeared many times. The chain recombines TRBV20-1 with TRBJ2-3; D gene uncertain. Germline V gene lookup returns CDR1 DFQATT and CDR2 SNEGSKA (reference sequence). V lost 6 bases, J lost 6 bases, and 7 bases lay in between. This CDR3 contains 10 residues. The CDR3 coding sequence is TGCAGTGCGGAATGGGATACGCAGTATTTT. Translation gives CSAEWDTQYF.

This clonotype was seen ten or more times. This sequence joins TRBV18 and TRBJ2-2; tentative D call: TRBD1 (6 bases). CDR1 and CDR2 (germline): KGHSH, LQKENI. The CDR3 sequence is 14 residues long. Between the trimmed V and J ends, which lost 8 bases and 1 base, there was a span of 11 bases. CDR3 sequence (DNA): TGTGCCAGCGCTTCGGGACAGAACACCGGGGAGCTGTTTTTT. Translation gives CASASGQNTGELFF.

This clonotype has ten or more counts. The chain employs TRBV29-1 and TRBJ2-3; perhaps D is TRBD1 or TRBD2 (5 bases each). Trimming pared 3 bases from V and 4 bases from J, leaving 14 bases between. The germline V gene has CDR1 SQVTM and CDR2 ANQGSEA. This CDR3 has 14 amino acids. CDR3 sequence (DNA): TGCAGCGTTGATCTAGCACTAGGGGCAGATACGCAGTATTTT. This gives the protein CSVDLALGADTQYF.

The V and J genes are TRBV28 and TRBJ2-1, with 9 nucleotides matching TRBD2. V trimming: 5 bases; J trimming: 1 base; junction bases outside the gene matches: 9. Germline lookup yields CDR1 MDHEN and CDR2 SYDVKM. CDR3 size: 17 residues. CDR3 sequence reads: CASSPRFSGSSYNEQFF. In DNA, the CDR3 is TGTGCCAGCAGTCCCCGTTTTAGCGGGAGTTCCTACAATGAGCAGTTCTTC.

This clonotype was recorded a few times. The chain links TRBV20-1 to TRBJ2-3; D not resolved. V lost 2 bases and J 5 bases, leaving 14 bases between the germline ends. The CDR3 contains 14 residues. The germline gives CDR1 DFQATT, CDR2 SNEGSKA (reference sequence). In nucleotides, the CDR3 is TGCAGTGCTAGACCTTCTGGGGTTTTAGATACGCAGTATTTT. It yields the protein CSARPSGVLDTQYF.

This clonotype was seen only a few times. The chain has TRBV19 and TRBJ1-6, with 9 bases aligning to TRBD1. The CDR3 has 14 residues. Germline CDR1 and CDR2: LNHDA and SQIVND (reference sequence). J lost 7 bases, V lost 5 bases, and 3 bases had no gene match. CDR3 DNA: TGTGCCAGTAGTGCCGGGACAGGGAATTCACCCCTCCACTTT. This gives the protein CASSAGTGNSPLHF.

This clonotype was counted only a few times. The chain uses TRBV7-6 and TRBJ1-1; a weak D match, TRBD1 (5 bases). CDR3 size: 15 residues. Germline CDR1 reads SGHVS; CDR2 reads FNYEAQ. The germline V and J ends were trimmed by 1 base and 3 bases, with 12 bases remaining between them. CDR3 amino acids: CASSLGGGRDTEAFF. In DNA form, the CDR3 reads TGTGCCAGCAGCTTAGGGGGGGGAAGGGACACTGAAGCTTTCTTT. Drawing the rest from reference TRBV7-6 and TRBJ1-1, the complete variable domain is GAGVSQSPRYKVTKRGQDVALRCDPISGHVSLYWYRQALGQGPEFLTYFNYEAQQDKSGLPNDRFSAERPEGSISTLTIQRTEQRDSAMYRCASSLGGGRDTEAFFGQGTRLTVV.

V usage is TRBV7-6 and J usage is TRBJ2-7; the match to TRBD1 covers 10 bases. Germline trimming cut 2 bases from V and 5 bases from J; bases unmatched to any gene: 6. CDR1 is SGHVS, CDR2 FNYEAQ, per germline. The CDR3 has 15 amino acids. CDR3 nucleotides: TGTGCCAGCAGCTTAACGGGACAGGGGCCGCACGAGCAGTACTTC. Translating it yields CASSLTGQGPHEQYF.

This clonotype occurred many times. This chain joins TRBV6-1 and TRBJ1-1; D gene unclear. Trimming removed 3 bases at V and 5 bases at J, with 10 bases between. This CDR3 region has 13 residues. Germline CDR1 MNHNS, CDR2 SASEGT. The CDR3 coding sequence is TGTGCCAGCAGTGATCGTGGGCTAACTGAAGCTTTCTTT. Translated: CASSDRGLTEAFF.

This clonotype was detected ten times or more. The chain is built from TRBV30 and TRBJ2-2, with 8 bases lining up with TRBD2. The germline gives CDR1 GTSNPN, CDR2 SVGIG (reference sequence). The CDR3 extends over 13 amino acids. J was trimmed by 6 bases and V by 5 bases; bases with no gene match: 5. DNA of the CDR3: TGTGCCTGGGAGAGCGGGAGTGCCGGGGAGCTGTTTTTT. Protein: CAWESGSAGELFF.

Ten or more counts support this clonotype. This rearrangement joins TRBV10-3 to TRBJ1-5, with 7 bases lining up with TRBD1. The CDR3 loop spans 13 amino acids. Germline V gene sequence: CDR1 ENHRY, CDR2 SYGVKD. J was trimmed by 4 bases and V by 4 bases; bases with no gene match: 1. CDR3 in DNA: TGTGCCATCAGTGGGGACAGAAATCAGCCCCAGCATTTT. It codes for CAISGDRNQPQHF.

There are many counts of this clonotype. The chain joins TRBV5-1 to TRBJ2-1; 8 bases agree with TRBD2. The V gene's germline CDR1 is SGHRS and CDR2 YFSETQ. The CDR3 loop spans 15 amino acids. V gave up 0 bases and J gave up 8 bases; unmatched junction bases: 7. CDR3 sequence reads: CASSLGSGGTYEQFF. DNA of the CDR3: TGCGCCAGCAGCTTGGGCTCGGGAGGGACATATGAGCAGTTCTTC.

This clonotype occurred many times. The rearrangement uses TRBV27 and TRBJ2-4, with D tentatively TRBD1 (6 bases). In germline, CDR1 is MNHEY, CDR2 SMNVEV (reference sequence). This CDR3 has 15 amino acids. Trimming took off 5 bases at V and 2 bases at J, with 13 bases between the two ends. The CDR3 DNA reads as TGTGCCAGCAGTCCCAGGGACAACACCAAAAACATTCAGTACTTC. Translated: CASSPRDNTKNIQYF.

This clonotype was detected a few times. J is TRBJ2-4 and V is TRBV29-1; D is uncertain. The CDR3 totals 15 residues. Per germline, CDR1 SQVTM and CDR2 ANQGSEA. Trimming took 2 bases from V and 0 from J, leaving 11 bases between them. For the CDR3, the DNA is TGCAGCGTTGAAACCCGAGAGGCAGCCAAAAACATTCAGTACTTC. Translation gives CSVETREAAKNIQYF.

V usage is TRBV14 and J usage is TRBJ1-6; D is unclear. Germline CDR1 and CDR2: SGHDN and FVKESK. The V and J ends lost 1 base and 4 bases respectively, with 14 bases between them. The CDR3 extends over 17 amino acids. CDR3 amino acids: CASSQGAGVLYNSPLHF. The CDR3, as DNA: TGTGCCAGCAGCCAAGGGGCAGGAGTTTTGTATAATTCACCCCTCCACTTT.